A selection of T cell receptor beta chains follows, all from one sample in a study of neurological immune-mediated disorders. TCRdb recomputed calls from the 5' RACE reads with MiXCR, one row per CDR3 protein. The sample has 40,000 to 50,000 distinct CDR3 sequences; under 2% are singletons. The sequenced material came from PBMCs. The origin of the receptors is a woman aged 40 to 55 with multiple sclerosis. Both conserved end residues are part of each CDR3. D genes are given only for firm matches. Some rows mark clone size as missing; the rest say once, few, many or name a class of expanded clone.

abundance: many
d_gene: .
v_gene: TRBV10-3
j_gene: TRBJ1-1
CDR3aa: CAIRGMGENTEAFF
CDR3nt: TGTGCCATCAGGGGAATGGGTGAGAACACTGAAGCTTTCTTT

abundance: many
d_gene: .
v_gene: TRBV7-9
j_gene: TRBJ1-4
CDR3aa: CASSLQQGREKLFF
CDR3nt: TGTGCCAGCAGCTTACAACAGGGTAGGGAAAAACTGTTTTTT

abundance: many
d_gene: .
v_gene: TRBV20-1
j_gene: TRBJ2-7
CDR3aa: CSAAFRSTLDEQYF
CDR3nt: TGCAGTGCCGCATTCAGGTCCACGCTTGACGAGCAGTACTTC

abundance: many
d_gene: TRBD2
v_gene: TRBV6-2/TRBV6-3
j_gene: TRBJ2-1
CDR3aa: CASTTPMGERGGLYEQFF
CDR3nt: TGTGCCAGCACCACCCCCATGGGGGAGCGGGGGGGACTCTATGAGCAGTTCTTC

abundance: many
d_gene: .
v_gene: TRBV20-1
j_gene: TRBJ2-7
CDR3aa: CSAGRRGHPPREQYF
CDR3nt: TGCAGTGCAGGGAGGCGGGGACACCCACCGAGGGAGCAGTACTTC

abundance: .
d_gene: .
v_gene: TRBV9
j_gene: TRBJ1-2
CDR3aa: CASSVGGGNYGYTF
CDR3nt: TGTGCCAGCAGCGTAGGCGGGGGCAACTATGGCTACACCTTC

abundance: .
d_gene: TRBD2
v_gene: TRBV4-2
j_gene: TRBJ2-2
CDR3aa: CASSQKWGPGGPTGELFF
CDR3nt: TGTGCCAGCAGCCAAAAGTGGGGCCCGGGGGGGCCCACCGGGGAGCTGTTTTTT

abundance: many
d_gene: .
v_gene: TRBV20-1
j_gene: TRBJ1-4
CDR3aa: CSASPFQENNEKLFF
CDR3nt: TGCAGTGCTAGCCCCTTTCAGGAGAACAATGAAAAACTGTTTTTT

abundance: many
d_gene: .
v_gene: TRBV11-2
j_gene: TRBJ2-3
CDR3aa: CASSVGALDTQYF
CDR3nt: TGTGCCAGCAGCGTGGGGGCTTTAGATACGCAGTATTTT

abundance: many
d_gene: .
v_gene: TRBV20-1
j_gene: TRBJ1-1
CDR3aa: CSAIQNTNTEAFF
CDR3nt: TGCAGTGCTATCCAAAACACCAACACTGAAGCTTTCTTT

abundance: many
d_gene: .
v_gene: TRBV20-1
j_gene: TRBJ1-1
CDR3aa: CSAREDTQGTEAFF
CDR3nt: TGCAGTGCTAGAGAGGACACTCAGGGGACTGAAGCTTTCTTT

abundance: many
d_gene: .
v_gene: TRBV11-2
j_gene: TRBJ2-4
CDR3aa: CASSLSGVLAKNIQYF
CDR3nt: TGTGCCAGCAGCTTATCAGGAGTCCTAGCCAAAAACATTCAGTACTTC

abundance: many
d_gene: .
v_gene: TRBV20-1
j_gene: TRBJ1-5
CDR3aa: CSATVRDNQPQHF
CDR3nt: TGCAGTGCAACGGTACGGGACAATCAGCCCCAGCATTTT

abundance: many
d_gene: .
v_gene: TRBV10-3
j_gene: TRBJ1-1
CDR3aa: CAISERSRTEAFF
CDR3nt: TGTGCCATCAGTGAGAGGAGCCGGACCGAAGCTTTCTTT

abundance: many
d_gene: .
v_gene: TRBV3-1
j_gene: TRBJ2-5
CDR3aa: CASSQFGGSQYF
CDR3nt: TGTGCCAGCAGCCAATTTGGAGGGAGCCAGTACTTC

abundance: many
d_gene: .
v_gene: TRBV20-1
j_gene: TRBJ1-2
CDR3aa: CSAPDRQPNYGYTF
CDR3nt: TGCAGTGCTCCCGACAGGCAACCTAACTATGGCTACACCTTC

abundance: many
d_gene: .
v_gene: TRBV20-1
j_gene: TRBJ2-7
CDR3aa: CSAGNLHRVPYEQYF
CDR3nt: TGCAGTGCTGGAAACCTCCACAGGGTCCCCTACGAGCAGTACTTC

abundance: many
d_gene: .
v_gene: TRBV5-1
j_gene: TRBJ2-2
CDR3aa: CASSLATGQNTGELFF
CDR3nt: TGCGCCAGCAGCTTGGCCACGGGGCAGAACACCGGGGAGCTGTTTTTT

abundance: many
d_gene: TRBD1
v_gene: TRBV14
j_gene: TRBJ1-5
CDR3aa: CASSRDRGQPQHF
CDR3nt: TGTGCCAGCAGCCGCGACAGGGGCCAGCCCCAGCATTTT

abundance: many
d_gene: TRBD2
v_gene: TRBV11-3
j_gene: TRBJ2-3
CDR3aa: CASGAGGTDTQYF
CDR3nt: TGTGCCAGCGGGGCGGGGGGCACAGATACGCAGTATTTT

abundance: many
d_gene: .
v_gene: TRBV20-1
j_gene: TRBJ1-5
CDR3aa: CSASPGGYSNQPQHF
CDR3nt: TGCAGTGCTAGCCCCGGGGGGTATAGCAATCAGCCCCAGCATTTT

abundance: many
d_gene: TRBD1
v_gene: TRBV20-1
j_gene: TRBJ1-1
CDR3aa: CSAVDRGGEAFF
CDR3nt: TGCAGTGCCGTGGACAGGGGTGGCGAAGCTTTCTTT

abundance: many
d_gene: .
v_gene: TRBV20-1
j_gene: TRBJ2-1
CDR3aa: CSARDGRGEFF
CDR3nt: TGCAGTGCTAGAGATGGACGCGGGGAGTTCTTC

abundance: many
d_gene: .
v_gene: TRBV4-1
j_gene: TRBJ2-3
CDR3aa: CASSPIQIGSTDTQYF
CDR3nt: TGCGCCAGCAGCCCCATCCAGATCGGGAGCACAGATACGCAGTATTTT

abundance: few
d_gene: .
v_gene: TRBV2
j_gene: TRBJ1-2
CDR3aa: CASRFGRGPEDGYTF
CDR3nt: TGTGCCAGTAGATTTGGCCGGGGACCGGAGGATGGCTACACCTTC

abundance: few
d_gene: .
v_gene: TRBV24-1
j_gene: TRBJ2-3
CDR3aa: CATSYQSTDTQYF
CDR3nt: TGTGCCACCAGTTACCAGAGCACAGATACGCAGTATTTT

abundance: many
d_gene: .
v_gene: TRBV18
j_gene: TRBJ1-1
CDR3aa: CASSLIGNTEAFF
CDR3nt: TGTGCCAGCTCTCTGATAGGGAACACTGAAGCTTTCTTT

abundance: many
d_gene: .
v_gene: TRBV5-1
j_gene: TRBJ1-5
CDR3aa: CASSPGTGNQPQHF
CDR3nt: TGCGCCAGCAGCCCTGGGACGGGAAATCAGCCCCAGCATTTT

abundance: .
d_gene: TRBD1
v_gene: TRBV5-1
j_gene: TRBJ1-1
CDR3aa: CASSTPGTGDTEAFF
CDR3nt: TGCGCCAGCAGCACTCCAGGGACAGGGGACACTGAAGCTTTCTTT

abundance: many
d_gene: .
v_gene: TRBV12-3/TRBV12-4
j_gene: TRBJ1-1
CDR3aa: CASSLSHPNTEAFF
CDR3nt: TGTGCCAGCAGTTTGTCGCACCCGAACACTGAAGCTTTCTTT

abundance: many
d_gene: .
v_gene: TRBV6-6
j_gene: TRBJ1-2
CDR3aa: CASTPRGMDGYTF
CDR3nt: TGTGCCAGCACCCCCCGGGGCATGGATGGCTACACCTTC

abundance: many
d_gene: .
v_gene: TRBV7-2
j_gene: TRBJ2-1
CDR3aa: CASSFAGSGEQFF
CDR3nt: TGTGCCAGCAGCTTCGCGGGTTCCGGGGAGCAGTTCTTC

abundance: many
d_gene: TRBD2
v_gene: TRBV6-2/TRBV6-3
j_gene: TRBJ2-1
CDR3aa: CASSAGLARYNEQFF
CDR3nt: TGTGCCAGCAGTGCGGGACTAGCGCGGTACAATGAGCAGTTCTTC

abundance: many
d_gene: .
v_gene: TRBV12-3/TRBV12-4
j_gene: TRBJ2-7
CDR3aa: CASSPAGDEQYF
CDR3nt: TGTGCCAGCAGCCCCGCAGGGGACGAGCAGTACTTC

abundance: many
d_gene: .
v_gene: TRBV12-3/TRBV12-4
j_gene: TRBJ1-6
CDR3aa: CASTDVGPDSPLHF
CDR3nt: TGTGCCAGCACAGACGTCGGCCCCGATTCACCCCTCCACTTT

abundance: few
d_gene: .
v_gene: TRBV5-1
j_gene: TRBJ1-1
CDR3aa: CASNPESPNTEAFF
CDR3nt: TGCGCCAGCAACCCAGAGTCCCCAAACACTGAAGCTTTCTTT

abundance: many
d_gene: .
v_gene: TRBV10-3
j_gene: TRBJ1-5
CDR3aa: CAIRLRDPYQPQHF
CDR3nt: TGTGCCATCAGGTTAAGGGACCCCTATCAGCCCCAGCATTTT

abundance: few
d_gene: TRBD2
v_gene: TRBV15
j_gene: TRBJ2-3
CDR3aa: CATSGGGLRDTQYF
CDR3nt: TGTGCCACCAGCGGCGGGGGGCTCAGAGATACGCAGTATTTT

abundance: many
d_gene: .
v_gene: TRBV7-8
j_gene: TRBJ1-3
CDR3aa: CASSLVSAGNTIYF
CDR3nt: TGTGCCAGCAGCTTAGTTAGCGCTGGAAACACCATATATTTT

abundance: many
d_gene: TRBD1
v_gene: TRBV20-1
j_gene: TRBJ1-4
CDR3aa: CSARGWDRGQTTNEKLFF
CDR3nt: TGCAGTGCTAGAGGTTGGGACAGGGGGCAGACTACTAATGAAAAACTGTTTTTT